The present TCR beta chain was sequenced within a study of glioma-infiltrating T cells. The CDR3 is 15 amino acids. Germline CDR1 SGHKS, CDR2 YYEKEE (reference sequence). Comment on this clonotype: Its antigen is unidentified. A junction end diverges from the germline sequence, so it may reflect a read error.

General study findings and limits: Tissue and blood shared very few CDR3 sequences.

TCR alpha and beta CDR3 regions were amplified from RNA using iRepertoire nested multiplex PCR. TCRdb reprocessed the multiplex PCR reads via MiXCR and lists one record per CDR3 protein. The sample lists 150,000 to 200,000 distinct CDR3 sequences; around 40% were seen once. The sequenced sample was glioma tissue, nonneoplastic brain tissue, or PBMCs (not recorded which). The sequence was collected from a human donor with low-grade glioma or glioblastoma, undergoing nonglioma brain surgery, or in good health (not recorded which). The chain combines TRBV5-5 with TRBJ2-4; D remains ambiguous. The DNA for the CDR3 is TGTGCCAGAAGCTTCTCCCCCGGGCTAGGAAACATTCAGTACTTC. Translated: CARSFSPGLGNIQYF.